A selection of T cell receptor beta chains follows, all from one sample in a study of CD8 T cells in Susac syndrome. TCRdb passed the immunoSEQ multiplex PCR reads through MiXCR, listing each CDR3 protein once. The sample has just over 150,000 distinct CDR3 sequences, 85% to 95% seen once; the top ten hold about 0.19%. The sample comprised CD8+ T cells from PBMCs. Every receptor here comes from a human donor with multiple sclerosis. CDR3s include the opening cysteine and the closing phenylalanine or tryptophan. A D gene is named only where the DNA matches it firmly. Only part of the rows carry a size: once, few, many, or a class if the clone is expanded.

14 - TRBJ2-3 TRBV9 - TGTGCCAGCAGCTCCCTGTCCGCCACAGATACGCAGTATTTT CASSSLSATDTQYF
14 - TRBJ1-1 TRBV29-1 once TGCAGCGCACCCAAGGGGGGGGGTGGCACTGAAGCTTTCTTT CSAPKGGGGTEAFF
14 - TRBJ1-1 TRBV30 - TGTGCCTGGAGTGTACTGCCTTACAACGCTGAAGCTTTCTTT CAWSVLPYNAEAFF
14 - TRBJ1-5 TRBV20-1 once TGCAGTGCTAGGTCGGGGGTTAGCAATCAGCCCCAGCATTTT CSARSGVSNQPQHF
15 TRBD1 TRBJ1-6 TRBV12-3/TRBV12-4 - TGTGCCAGCAGTTTCGTCAGGACAGGGCCTTCACCCCTCCACTTT CASSFVRTGPSPLHF
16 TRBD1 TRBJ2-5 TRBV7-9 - TGTGCCAGCAGCTTAGGGGACAGGAGCCTCCAAGAGACCCAGTACTTC CASSLGDRSLQETQYF
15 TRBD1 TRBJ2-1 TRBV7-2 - TGTGCCAGCAGCGCTCGGGACAGGGGGCACGATGAGCAGTTCTTC CASSARDRGHDEQFF
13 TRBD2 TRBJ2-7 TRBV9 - TGTGCCAGCAGCGCCGCGGGGGGACGCGAGCAGTACTTC CASSAAGGREQYF
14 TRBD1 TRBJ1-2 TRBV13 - TGTGCCAGCAGCTTAGACAGGGGACTCTATGGCTACACCTTC CASSLDRGLYGYTF
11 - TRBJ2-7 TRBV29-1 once TGCAGCGTTGATAGGGACGACAGGAAGTACTTC CSVDRDDRKYF
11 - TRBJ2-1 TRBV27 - TGTGCCAGCAGTTTACCACCCGAGCAGTTCTTC CASSLPPEQFF
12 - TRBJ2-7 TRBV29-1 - TGCAGCGTTGAGGGACCCACCTACGAGCAGTACTTC CSVEGPTYEQYF
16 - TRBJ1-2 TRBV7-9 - TGTGCCAGCAGCTTAGGATCGGGGGAAGAGCGCTATGGCTACACCTTC CASSLGSGEERYGYTF
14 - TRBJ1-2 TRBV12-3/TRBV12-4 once TGTGCCAGCAGTTTATGGGGGCGTACCTATGGCTACACCTTC CASSLWGRTYGYTF
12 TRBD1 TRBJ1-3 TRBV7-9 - TGTGCCAGCAGCCGACAGGGGGACACCATATATTTT CASSRQGDTIYF
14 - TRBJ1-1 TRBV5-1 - TGCGCCAGCATCCCCGATTATGGGCCGACTGAAGCTTTCTTT CASIPDYGPTEAFF
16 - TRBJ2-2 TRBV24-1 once TGTGCCACCAGTGACACTACAGGTAGTAGCACCGGGGAGCTGTTTTTT CATSDTTGSSTGELFF
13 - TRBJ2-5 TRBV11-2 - TGTGCCAGCAGCTTCCCGGGTCAAGAGACCCAGTACTTC CASSFPGQETQYF
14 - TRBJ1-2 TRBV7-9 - TGTGCCAGCAGCGGAAGTGACCGAAACTATGGCTACACCTTC CASSGSDRNYGYTF
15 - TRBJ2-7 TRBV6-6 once TGTGCCAGCACCTCACTAGCTCTGGCGGTCCACGAGCAGTACTTC CASTSLALAVHEQYF
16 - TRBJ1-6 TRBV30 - TGTGCCTGGATCCGACAGGATCGCTCCTATAATTCACCCCTCCACTTT CAWIRQDRSYNSPLHF
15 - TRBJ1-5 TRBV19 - TGTGCCAGTAGCTTCAGACTCTCTAGCAATCAGCCCCAGCATTTT CASSFRLSSNQPQHF
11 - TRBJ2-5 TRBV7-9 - TGTGCCAGCAGCTGGGATGCGACCCAGTACTTC CASSWDATQYF
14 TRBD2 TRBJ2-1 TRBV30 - TGTGCCTGGGGACTAGCGGGGGGGCTAAATGAGCAGTTCTTC CAWGLAGGLNEQFF
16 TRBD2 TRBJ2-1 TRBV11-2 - TGTGCCAGCAGTATGCTAGCGGGGGGACGCGTGAATGAGCAGTTCTTC CASSMLAGGRVNEQFF
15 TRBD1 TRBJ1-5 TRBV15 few TGTGCCACCAGCGGGGACAGGGGGCGAGATCAGCCCCAGCATTTT CATSGDRGRDQPQHF
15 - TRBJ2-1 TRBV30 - TGTGCCTGGAGTGAAGCCGGGGACATTAGCAATGAGCAGTTCTTC CAWSEAGDISNEQFF
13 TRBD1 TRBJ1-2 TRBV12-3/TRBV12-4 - TGTGCCAGCAACGCGGACAGGGAGGATGGCTACACCTTC CASNADREDGYTF
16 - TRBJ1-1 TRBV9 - TGTGCCAGCAGCGGATCAACGGGACGTACGAACACTGAAGCTTTCTTT CASSGSTGRTNTEAFF
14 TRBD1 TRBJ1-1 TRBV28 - TGTGCCAGCAGTTTAGCAGGGGGCGAGGGTGAAGCTTTCTTT CASSLAGGEGEAFF
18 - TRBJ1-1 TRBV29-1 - TGCAGCGTCGGATATGTGAACTGGGGCGGACGTAGAAACGCTGAAGCTTTCTTT CSVGYVNWGGRRNAEAFF
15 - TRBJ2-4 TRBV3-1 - TGTGCCAGCAGCCAAGAGATGGGTGCCAAAAACATTCAGTACTTC CASSQEMGAKNIQYF
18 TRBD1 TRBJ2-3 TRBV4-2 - TGTGCCAGCAGCCCGGGACAGGGGATCGGTCGCGGCACAGATACGCAGTATTTT CASSPGQGIGRGTDTQYF
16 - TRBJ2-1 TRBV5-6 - TGTGCCAGCAGCTCCAGGGCGGGCCAGAGCTACAATGAGCAGTTCTTC CASSSRAGQSYNEQFF
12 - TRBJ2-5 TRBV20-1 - TGCAGTGCTAGGGGAGCGCAGGAGACCCAGTACTTC CSARGAQETQYF
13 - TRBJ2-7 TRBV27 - TGTGCCAGCAGTTTAGGCCCCAAGGGAGAGCAGTACTTC CASSLGPKGEQYF
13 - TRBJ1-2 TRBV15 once TGTGCCACCCAGGGACGGCTGACTTATGGCTACACCTTC CATQGRLTYGYTF
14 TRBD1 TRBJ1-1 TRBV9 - TGTGCCAGCAGCGTAGCTACAGGGGGCACTGAAGCTTTCTTT CASSVATGGTEAFF
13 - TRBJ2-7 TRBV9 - TGTGCCAGCAGCGTGGGGTCGAGCTCCGAGCAGTACTTC CASSVGSSSEQYF
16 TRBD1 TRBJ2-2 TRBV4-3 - TGCGCCAGCAGCCAAGAGGACAGGGGGTTATTCGGGGAGCTGTTTTTT CASSQEDRGLFGELFF
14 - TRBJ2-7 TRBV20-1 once TGCAGTGGTACTACAGGGTCCCACCCGTACGAGCAGTACTTC CSGTTGSHPYEQYF
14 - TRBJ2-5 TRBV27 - TGTGCCAGCAGTTTAAGGGGACTCGAAGAGACCCAGTACTTC CASSLRGLEETQYF
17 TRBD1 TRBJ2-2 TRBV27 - TGTGCCAGCAGTTTATTGTCCGGACAGGGAATGACCGGGGAGCTGTTTTTT CASSLLSGQGMTGELFF
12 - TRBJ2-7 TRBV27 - TGTGCCAGCCGTGGGGCGCACTACGAGCAGTACTTC CASRGAHYEQYF
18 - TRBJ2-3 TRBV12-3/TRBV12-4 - TGTGCCAGCAGTACAATGTCGGACTTACGGATTAGCACAGATACGCAGTATTTT CASSTMSDLRISTDTQYF
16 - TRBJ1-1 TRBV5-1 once TGCGCCAGCAGCTTGCGTGCGGGGTCGATGAACACTGAAGCTTTCTTT CASSLRAGSMNTEAFF
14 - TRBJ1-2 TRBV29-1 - TGCAGCGCTCGCACCGGAGGAGGGTTCTATGGCTACACCTTC CSARTGGGFYGYTF
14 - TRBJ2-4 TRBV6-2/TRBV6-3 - TGTGCCAGCAGTTCCGGCCCAGCCAAAAACATTCAGTACTTC CASSSGPAKNIQYF
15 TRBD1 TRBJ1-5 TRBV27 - TGTGCCAGCAGTCCATGGACAGGGGACAATCAGCCCCAGCATTTT CASSPWTGDNQPQHF
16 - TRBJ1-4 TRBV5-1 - TGCGCCAGCAGCTTGACCTCGGACAGCTTTAATGAAAAACTGTTTTTT CASSLTSDSFNEKLFF
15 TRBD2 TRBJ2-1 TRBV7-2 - TGTGCCAGCAGCTTAGACCTAGCGGGGTCTAATGAGCAGTTCTTC CASSLDLAGSNEQFF
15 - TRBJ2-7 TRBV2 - TGTGCCAGCAGTGAATGGCAGGGGCCCACCTACGAGCAGTACTTC CASSEWQGPTYEQYF
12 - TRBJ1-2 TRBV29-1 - TGCAGCGTGACCGGGACAACTTTATTCTACACCTTC CSVTGTTLFYTF
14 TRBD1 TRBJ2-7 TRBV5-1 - TGCGCCAGCAGCTTGCTCAACAGGGGAAACGAGCAGTACTTC CASSLLNRGNEQYF
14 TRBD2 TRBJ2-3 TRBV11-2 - TGTGCCAGCGGGGGGGGTCGGTTCACAGATACGCAGTATTTT CASGGGRFTDTQYF